This T cell receptor beta chain was retrieved from a study of siplizumab effects on memory and regulatory T cells. The wider study: Paired reactions compared siplizumab at about 1 ug/mL with no drug, using mixed lymphocyte reactions.

A remark on this clone: The antigen remains undetermined.

From germline, CDR1 is SQVTM and CDR2 ANQGSEA. CDR3 size: 11 residues. Trimming left V 3 bases short and J 4 bases short, with 6 bases between. Study findings and constraints: Tregs that proliferated in siplizumab cultures did not have their suppressive function confirmed.

Method: immunoSEQ multiplex PCR; TCRdb's copy keeps in-frame clones and lacks some. The data hold roughly 5,300 clones, with about 46% observed a single time. Cells of the mixed lymphocyte reaction were cocultured at 37 degrees C for about six days. This TCR derives from a human donor in good health; the cells came from an allogeneic mixed lymphocyte reaction. Some clones in this sample may be carry-over from other donors' samples. The rearrangement links TRBV29-1 to TRBJ1-2; possibly TRBD1 for D (5 bases). Sequencing input: CFSE-low (dividing) CD8+ T cells sorted from an allogeneic mixed lymphocyte reaction. CDR3 loop: CSVDDSYGYTF. CDR3 coding DNA: TGCAGCGTTGACGACAGCTATGGCTACACCTTC.